This TCR beta chain is drawn from a study of OX40 agonist ivuxolimab in advanced cancers. Measured with immunoSEQ multiplex PCR; TCRdb has only the in-frame clones, and not every one. The sample contains around 80,000 clones, around 84% of which appear only once. Germline values: CDR1 MNHEY, CDR2 SMNVEV (reference sequence). The CDR3 consists of 15 residues. V was cut by 4 bases and J by 0 bases, with 10 bases left in between. The sample in question was CD4+ or CD8+ T cells sorted from blood, obtained in a trial of the OX40 agonist ivuxolimab. The gene calls are TRBV27 and TRBJ1-5; D is ambiguous. The sequence was obtained from an adult with an advanced solid tumor such as melanoma, head and neck, liver or kidney cancer. The CDR3 nucleotides read TGTGCCAGCAGTTCCTTAGGGAATAGCAATCAGCCCCAGCATTTT. Protein product: CASSSLGNSNQPQHF.